These T cell receptor beta chains were read from a single sample in a study of human T cells and chemical hapten exposure. TCRdb re-derived calls from the RACE reads in MiXCR, one entry per CDR3 protein. Here the sample spans more than 85,000 distinct CDR3 sequences, 30% to 35% being singletons. Sequenced here: whole blood, sampled in connection with sensitization to the hapten diphenylcyclopropenone (DPC). The receptors were gathered from a middle-aged man with alopecia areata. Some clones in this sample may be carry-over from other donors' samples. Both conserved end residues are part of each CDR3. A D gene is named only where the DNA matches it firmly. Clone sizes are given selectively: once, few, many, or a class where the clone is expanded.

cdr3_aa cdr3_nt j_call clone_size v_call d_call
CASSLSGTSNQPQHF TGTGCCAGCAGCTTATCGGGAACTAGCAATCAGCCCCAGCATTTT TRBJ1-5 NA TRBV7-2 NA
CASTRPGTDTQYF TGTGCCAGCACCCGGCCCGGCACAGATACGCAGTATTTT TRBJ2-3 NA TRBV12-3/TRBV12-4 NA
CASLPSGGYYEQYF TGTGCCAGCCTCCCTAGCGGAGGCTACTACGAGCAGTACTTC TRBJ2-7 few TRBV28 TRBD2
CASSPLGGGAFF TGTGCCAGCAGCCCTTTAGGAGGGGGAGCTTTCTTT TRBJ1-1 NA TRBV12-3/TRBV12-4 NA
CASSLSPGTSGSGRAKNIQYF TGTGCCAGCAGCTTATCTCCCGGGACTAGCGGGAGTGGGCGGGCCAAAAACATTCAGTACTTC TRBJ2-4 NA TRBV7-3 TRBD2
CASSLSLREETQYF TGTGCCAGCAGCCTTTCCTTGAGGGAAGAGACCCAGTACTTC TRBJ2-5 few TRBV9 NA
CTSSFVRRGYQPQHF TGTACCAGCAGTTTCGTTCGCAGGGGGTATCAGCCCCAGCATTTT TRBJ1-5 NA TRBV12-3/TRBV12-4 TRBD1
CASSQGGGGQPQHF TGTGCCAGCAGCCAAGGAGGGGGCGGGCAGCCCCAGCATTTT TRBJ1-5 NA TRBV3-1 TRBD1
CSAQTRTPTQETQYF TGCAGTGCTCAGACGCGGACTCCTACCCAAGAGACCCAGTACTTC TRBJ2-5 few TRBV20-1 NA
CASSQLGTQPQHF TGTGCCAGCAGCCAACTGGGAACTCAGCCCCAGCATTTT TRBJ1-5 few TRBV16 NA
CASSIQIGSYEQYF TGTGCCAGTAGTATTCAAATCGGCTCCTACGAGCAGTACTTC TRBJ2-7 few TRBV19 NA
CASSEGQGLSEAFF TGTGCCAGCTCAGAGGGACAGGGTCTGTCTGAAGCTTTCTTT TRBJ1-1 NA TRBV18 TRBD1
CASSTEGTEAFF TGTGCCAGCAGCACCGAAGGGACTGAAGCTTTCTTT TRBJ1-1 NA TRBV28 NA
CASSATRQVGNQPQHF TGTGCCAGCAGTGCAACTAGACAAGTGGGCAATCAGCCCCAGCATTTT TRBJ1-5 few TRBV2 NA
CSANLGIADTQYF TGCAGTGCTAATTTGGGGATAGCAGATACGCAGTATTTT TRBJ2-3 NA TRBV20-1 NA
CASSPGDSYGYTF TGTGCCAGCAGTCCAGGGGACAGCTATGGCTACACCTTC TRBJ1-2 few TRBV2 TRBD1
CASSLLSPNTEAFF TGTGCCAGCAGTTTATTGTCCCCGAACACTGAAGCTTTCTTT TRBJ1-1 NA TRBV28 NA
CASSYPDSYGYTF TGTGCCAGCAGTTACCCCGACAGCTATGGCTACACCTTC TRBJ1-2 NA TRBV6-5 NA
CASSPQKRATDTQYF TGTGCCAGCTCACCACAAAAGCGGGCCACAGATACGCAGTATTTT TRBJ2-3 few TRBV18 NA
CASSFVDSNSPLHF TGTGCCAGCAGCTTTGTTGACAGCAATTCACCCCTCCACTTT TRBJ1-6 NA TRBV7-8 NA
CASSKMSSDTQYF TGTGCCAGCAGTAAGATGTCCTCAGATACGCAGTATTTT TRBJ2-3 NA TRBV25-1 NA
CASSLSGAQYF TGTGCCAGCAGTTTGTCCGGGGCGCAGTATTTT TRBJ2-3 NA TRBV28 NA
CASSQGRFTVYEQYF TGTGCCAGCAGCCAAGGAAGGTTTACGGTCTACGAGCAGTACTTC TRBJ2-7 NA TRBV3-1 NA
CASSYVTYSGANVLTF TGTGCCAGCAGTTACGTGACCTACTCTGGGGCCAACGTCCTGACTTTC TRBJ2-6 NA TRBV6-6 NA
CASSPSWGARYEQYF TGTGCCAGCAGTCCTTCATGGGGGGCGAGATACGAGCAGTACTTC TRBJ2-7 NA TRBV6-5 NA
CSARWGGGIQETQYF TGCAGTGCTAGGTGGGGGGGCGGGATCCAAGAGACCCAGTACTTC TRBJ2-5 NA TRBV20-1 NA
CASGGASNQPQHF TGTGCCAGCGGGGGGGCAAGCAATCAGCCCCAGCATTTT TRBJ1-5 NA TRBV6-1 NA
CATSAGTDTGELFF TGTGCCACCAGCGCCGGGACAGACACCGGGGAGCTGTTTTTT TRBJ2-2 NA TRBV24-1 TRBD1
CASSQDLARQETQYF TGTGCCAGCAGCCAAGATCTGGCGCGGCAAGAGACCCAGTACTTC TRBJ2-5 few TRBV14 NA
CASSYALTGELFF TGTGCCAGCAGTTACGCCCTGACGGGGGAGCTGTTTTTT TRBJ2-2 few TRBV6-2/TRBV6-3 NA
CASSLRDYPSHEQFF TGTGCCAGCAGTCTCCGGGACTACCCTTCCCATGAGCAGTTCTTC TRBJ2-1 once TRBV6-5 TRBD2
CASTERLGYNEQFF TGTGCCAGCACTGAGAGGCTGGGCTACAATGAGCAGTTCTTC TRBJ2-1 NA TRBV7-8 NA
CASSRLAVADTQYF TGTGCCAGCAGTCGACTAGCTGTTGCAGATACGCAGTATTTT TRBJ2-3 NA TRBV6-2/TRBV6-3 TRBD2
CATRDRDNYGYTF TGTGCCACCAGGGACAGGGACAACTATGGCTACACCTTC TRBJ1-2 NA TRBV24-1 TRBD1
CSVGQGVTGELFF TGCAGCGTTGGACAGGGAGTTACCGGGGAGCTGTTTTTT TRBJ2-2 few TRBV29-1 TRBD1
CASSKITWDRGKNQPQHF TGTGCCAGCAGCAAGATTACCTGGGACAGGGGAAAAAATCAGCCCCAGCATTTT TRBJ1-5 NA TRBV5-6 TRBD1
CASSLGLAGISYNEQFF TGCGCCAGCAGCTTGGGCCTAGCGGGGATCTCCTACAATGAGCAGTTCTTC TRBJ2-1 once TRBV5-1 TRBD2
CSAKGQPTYQPQHF TGCAGTGCTAAGGGACAGCCGACGTATCAGCCCCAGCATTTT TRBJ1-5 NA TRBV20-1 TRBD1
CASSRNRGRQPQHF TGTGCCAGCAGCAGAAACAGGGGCCGTCAGCCCCAGCATTTT TRBJ1-5 few TRBV5-6 TRBD1
CASSLSGVGTDTQYF TGCGCCAGCAGCTTGAGCGGAGTAGGCACAGATACGCAGTATTTT TRBJ2-3 few TRBV5-1 NA
CASSLLVGASKNIQYF TGCGCCAGCAGCCTACTCGTAGGGGCTTCCAAAAACATTCAGTACTTC TRBJ2-4 few TRBV4-3 NA
CSARAPTSPYNEQFF TGCAGTGCCAGAGCACCGACTAGCCCTTACAATGAGCAGTTCTTC TRBJ2-1 NA TRBV20-1 TRBD2
CSVRQGSTEAFF TGCAGCGTTCGACAGGGGAGCACTGAAGCTTTCTTT TRBJ1-1 NA TRBV29-1 TRBD1
CASSPTGTGELFF TGTGCCAGCAGTCCCACAGGCACCGGGGAGCTGTTTTTT TRBJ2-2 NA TRBV12-3/TRBV12-4 NA
CASSQTHGNSPLHF TGTGCCAGCAGCCAGACCCACGGGAATTCACCCCTCCACTTT TRBJ1-6 NA TRBV14 NA
CSARELAGNSNEQFF TGCAGTGCTAGAGAACTAGCGGGCAACTCCAATGAGCAGTTCTTC TRBJ2-1 few TRBV20-1 TRBD2
CAISGTSSNEQFF TGTGCCATCAGTGGCACATCCTCCAATGAGCAGTTCTTC TRBJ2-1 NA TRBV10-3 NA
CASSPGTGGPLHTQYF TGTGCCAGCTCACCGGGGACGGGAGGGCCTCTACATACGCAGTATTTT TRBJ2-3 few TRBV18 TRBD2
CASSLVGIGETQYF TGTGCCAGCAGCTTGGTCGGGATCGGGGAGACCCAGTACTTC TRBJ2-5 NA TRBV5-4 NA
CASSSGTSGDNEQFF TGTGCCAGCAGCTCCGGGACTAGCGGGGACAATGAGCAGTTCTTC TRBJ2-1 NA TRBV5-4 TRBD2
CASSESNPGGSPSSYEQYF TGTGCCAGCAGTGAATCTAATCCAGGGGGATCACCCAGCTCCTACGAGCAGTACTTC TRBJ2-7 medium-sized TRBV25-1 TRBD1
CASSPRWRVIQFF TGTGCCAGCAGTCCGCGATGGCGGGTAATACAGTTCTTC TRBJ2-1 few TRBV11-2 NA
CASSLQSSGANVLTF TGTGCCAGCAGTTTACAGAGCTCTGGGGCCAACGTCCTGACTTTC TRBJ2-6 few TRBV28 NA
CASSYSWGNQPQHF TGTGCCAGCAGTTACTCCTGGGGCAATCAGCCCCAGCATTTT TRBJ1-5 once TRBV6-5 NA